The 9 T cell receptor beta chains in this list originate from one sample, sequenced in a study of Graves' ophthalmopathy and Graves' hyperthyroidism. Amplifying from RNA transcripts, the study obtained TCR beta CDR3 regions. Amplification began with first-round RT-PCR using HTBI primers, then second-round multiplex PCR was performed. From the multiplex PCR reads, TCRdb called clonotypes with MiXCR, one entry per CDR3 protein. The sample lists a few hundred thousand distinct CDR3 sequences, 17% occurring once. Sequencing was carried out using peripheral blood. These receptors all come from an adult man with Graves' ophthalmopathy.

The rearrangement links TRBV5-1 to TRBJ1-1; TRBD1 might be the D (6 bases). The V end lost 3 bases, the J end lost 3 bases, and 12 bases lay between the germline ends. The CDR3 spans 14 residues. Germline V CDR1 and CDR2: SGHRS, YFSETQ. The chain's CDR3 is CASSSNREDTEAFF. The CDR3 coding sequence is TGCGCCAGCAGCTCAAACAGGGAGGACACTGAAGCTTTCTTT.

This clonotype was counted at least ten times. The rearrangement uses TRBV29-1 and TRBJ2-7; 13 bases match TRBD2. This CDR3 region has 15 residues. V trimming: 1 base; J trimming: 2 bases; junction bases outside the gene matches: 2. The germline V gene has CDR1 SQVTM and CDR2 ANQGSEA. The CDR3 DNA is TGCAGCGTTGAAGGGACTAGCGGGGGCACCTACGAGCAGTACTTC. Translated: CSVEGTSGGTYEQYF.

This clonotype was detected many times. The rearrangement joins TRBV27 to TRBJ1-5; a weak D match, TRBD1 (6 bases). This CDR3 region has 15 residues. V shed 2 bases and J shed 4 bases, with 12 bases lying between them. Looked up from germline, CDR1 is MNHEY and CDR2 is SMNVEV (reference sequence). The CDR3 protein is CASSLVLGTNQPQHF. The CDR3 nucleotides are TGTGCCAGCAGTTTAGTTTTGGGGACAAATCAGCCCCAGCATTTT.

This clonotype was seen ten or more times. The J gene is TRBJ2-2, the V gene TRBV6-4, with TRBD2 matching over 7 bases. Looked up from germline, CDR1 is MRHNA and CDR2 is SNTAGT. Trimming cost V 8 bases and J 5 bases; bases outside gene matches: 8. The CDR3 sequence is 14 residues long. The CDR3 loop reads CASQLAPRTGELFF. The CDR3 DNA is TGTGCCAGCCAACTAGCGCCCAGGACCGGGGAGCTGTTTTTT.

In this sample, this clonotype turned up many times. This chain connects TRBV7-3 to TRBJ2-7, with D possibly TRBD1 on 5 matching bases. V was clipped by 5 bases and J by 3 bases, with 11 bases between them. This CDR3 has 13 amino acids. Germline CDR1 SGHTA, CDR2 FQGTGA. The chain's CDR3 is CASSQGRFYEQYF. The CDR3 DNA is TGTGCCAGCAGCCAGGGTCGTTTCTACGAGCAGTACTTC.

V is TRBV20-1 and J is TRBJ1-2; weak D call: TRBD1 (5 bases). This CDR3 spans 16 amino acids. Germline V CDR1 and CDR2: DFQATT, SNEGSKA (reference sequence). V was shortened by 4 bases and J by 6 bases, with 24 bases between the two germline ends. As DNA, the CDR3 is TGCAGTGCTACAAGCGGAGGGGAGTTAACCGGGGATGGCTACACCTTC. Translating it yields CSATSGGELTGDGYTF.

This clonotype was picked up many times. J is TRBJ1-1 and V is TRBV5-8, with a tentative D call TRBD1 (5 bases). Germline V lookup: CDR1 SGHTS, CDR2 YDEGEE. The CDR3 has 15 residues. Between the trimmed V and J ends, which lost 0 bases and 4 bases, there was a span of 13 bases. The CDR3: CASSLVGQGGTEAFF. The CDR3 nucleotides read TGTGCCAGCAGCTTGGTCGGGCAGGGCGGCACTGAAGCTTTCTTT.

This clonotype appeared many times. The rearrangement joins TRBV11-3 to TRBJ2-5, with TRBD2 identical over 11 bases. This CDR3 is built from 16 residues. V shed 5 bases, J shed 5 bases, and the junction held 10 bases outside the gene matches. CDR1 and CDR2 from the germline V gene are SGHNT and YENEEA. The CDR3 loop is CASSRRSGRAGETQYF. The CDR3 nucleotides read TGTGCCAGCAGCCGTCGTAGCGGGAGGGCCGGGGAGACCCAGTACTTC.

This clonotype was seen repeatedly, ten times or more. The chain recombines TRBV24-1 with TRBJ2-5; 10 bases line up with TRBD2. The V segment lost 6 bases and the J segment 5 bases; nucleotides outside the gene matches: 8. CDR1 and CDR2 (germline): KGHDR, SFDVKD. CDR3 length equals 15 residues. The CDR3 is CATSYGTSELETQYF. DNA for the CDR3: TGTGCCACCAGTTATGGGACTAGCGAATTGGAGACCCAGTACTTC.